What follows are 27 T cell receptor beta chains derived from one specimen sequenced in a study of blood T cell repertoires in COVID-19 (dated by TCRdb to 2020 to 2022). The library relied on the immunoSEQ multiplex PCR assay. Held by TCRdb, this immuneACCESS table contains in-frame sequences only and omits some clones. Under half of the omission traces to an unresolved V gene where checked; the cause of the rest is unknown. Across this sample there are about 170,000 clones, with roughly 93% seen only once. Clones ranked in the top ten supply almost 5% of the sample. The sample consisted of peripheral blood. The receptors were sampled from a man aged 18 to 30 with COVID-19, enrolled during active disease.

The V gene is TRBV19, the J gene TRBJ2-2, with D possibly TRBD1 on 6 matching bases. V lost 4 bases to trimming and J lost 4 bases, with 13 bases between them. This CDR3 has 15 residues. In germline, CDR1 is LNHDA, CDR2 SQIVND (reference sequence). CDR3 loop: CASSSSGGFTGELFF. CDR3 nucleotide sequence: TGTGCCAGTAGTAGTTCTGGGGGCTTCACCGGGGAGCTGTTTTTT.

CDR3 amino acids: CASSLGVDRANEKLFF. For the CDR3, the DNA is TGTGCCAGCAGCTTAGGCGTCGACAGGGCTAATGAAAAACTGTTTTTT. The V and J genes are TRBV7-9 and TRBJ1-4, with 7 bases that match TRBD1. This CDR3 comprises 16 residues. Germline trimming cut 1 base from V and 3 bases from J; bases unmatched to any gene: 5. CDR1 and CDR2 (germline): SEHNR, FQNEAQ (reference sequence).

The chain recombines TRBV12-3 or TRBV12-4 with TRBJ1-5, with D tentatively TRBD1 (6 bases). This CDR3 spans 13 amino acids. Trimming left V 1 base short and J 9 bases short, with 10 bases between. The CDR3 nucleotides are TGTGCCAGCAGTTTAGGGGAGGGGGGGCCCCAGCATTTT. Translated: CASSLGEGGPQHF.

The chain carries TRBV24-1 and TRBJ2-1; TRBD2 matches 13 bases. Germline CDR1 and CDR2: KGHDR and SFDVKD. The CDR3 runs 18 residues. J lost 10 bases, V lost 4 bases, and 15 bases had no gene match. The CDR3 DNA follows: TGTGCCACCAGTGACAAGCGACTAGCGGGAGGACGGCGGAACGAGCAGTTCTTC. Protein sequence: CATSDKRLAGGRRNEQFF.

The rearrangement uses TRBV7-2 and TRBJ2-7, with 8 bases that match TRBD2. Trimming removed 5 bases from V and 4 bases from J; junction bases left unmatched: 4. Germline CDR1 reads SGHTA; CDR2 reads FQGNSA. The CDR3 is made up of 13 amino acids. The CDR3 DNA is TGTGCCAGCAGCCAGACTAGCGAATACGAGCAGTACTTC. As protein: CASSQTSEYEQYF.

The rearrangement joins TRBV28 to TRBJ1-2; 11 bases map to TRBD1. V shed 7 bases and J 5 bases; nucleotides not matched to a gene: 15. Germline CDR1 is MDHEN and CDR2 is SYDVKM. There are 17 residues in the CDR3. The CDR3 is CASTWTPPGQGVYGYTF. CDR3 bases: TGTGCCAGCACCTGGACCCCACCGGGACAGGGGGTTTATGGCTACACCTTC.

The chain couples TRBV18 to TRBJ2-1; a possible D gene is TRBD1 (8 bases). V was cut by 5 bases and J by 8 bases, with 13 bases left in between. The germline V gene has CDR1 KGHSH and CDR2 LQKENI. The CDR3 loop spans 13 amino acids. As DNA, the CDR3 is TGTGCCAGCTCAGTAACAGGGGGGGATGAGCAGTTCTTC. It specifies CASSVTGGDEQFF.

Regarding this clone: The junction shows a germline mismatch at one end, possibly a read error. The V gene is TRBV7-3, the J gene TRBJ2-1; D ambiguous. The germline gives CDR1 SGHTA, CDR2 FQGTGA. The CDR3 is 14 amino acids. CDR3 amino acids: CASSLWPSSNEQFF. The DNA of the CDR3 is TGTGCCAGCAGCTTATGGCCATCCTCCAATGAGCAGTTCTTC.

V and J are TRBV9 and TRBJ1-5, with D perhaps TRBD1 (5 bases). Germline assignment: CDR1 SGDLS and CDR2 YYNGEE. This CDR3 has 14 amino acids. V lost 3 bases and J lost 0, with 7 bases in between. CDR3 sequence (DNA): TGTGCCAGCAGCGCAGGGTATAGCAATCAGCCCCAGCATTTT. Residues: CASSAGYSNQPQHF.

To note about this clone: A junction boundary mismatches the germline segment, possibly from a read error. The chain links TRBV7-2 to TRBJ1-4; D might be TRBD1 (6 bases). Germline V gene data show CDR1 as SGHTA and CDR2 as FQGNSA. The CDR3 is made up of 15 amino acids. The CDR3 nucleotides read TGTGCCAGCAGCCTAACAGGGCCAACTAATGAAAAACTGCTTTTT. It is translated as CASSLTGPTNEKLLF.

This chain joins TRBV9 and TRBJ2-1; maybe TRBD2 (6 bases). Germline CDR1 is SGDLS and CDR2 is YYNGEE. The germline V and J ends were trimmed by 3 bases and 1 base, with 8 bases remaining between them. The CDR3 has 14 residues. In DNA, the CDR3 is TGTGCCAGCAGCGGGGGGGATTCCTACAATGAGCAGTTCTTC. It yields the protein CASSGGDSYNEQFF.

The chain links TRBV7-2 to TRBJ1-2; tentatively, D is TRBD1 (5 bases). The CDR3 loop spans 14 amino acids. V was cut by 1 base and J by 6 bases, with 12 bases left in between. Germline CDR1 SGHTA, CDR2 FQGNSA. This CDR3 reads CASSLGPGLDGYTF. DNA for the CDR3: TGTGCCAGCAGCTTAGGACCAGGGTTAGATGGCTACACCTTC.

This sequence joins TRBV10-1 and TRBJ1-5; 8 nucleotides line up with TRBD1. Germline V lookup: CDR1 WNHNN, CDR2 SYGVQD (reference sequence). This CDR3 is 15 amino acids long. Trimming took 8 bases from V and 5 from J; bases not matched to a gene: 11. CDR3 protein: CASLQGQGVDQPQHF. DNA for the CDR3: TGCGCCAGCCTGCAAGGACAGGGTGTCGATCAGCCCCAGCATTTT.

The V gene is TRBV5-1, the J gene TRBJ2-7; the match to TRBD1 covers 8 bases. Germline CDR1 SGHRS, CDR2 YFSETQ. V dropped 3 bases and J dropped 6; count of bases not matched to a gene: 5. This CDR3 has 13 amino acids. CDR3 residues: CASSSQGAGEQYF. As DNA, the CDR3 is TGCGCCAGCAGCTCTCAGGGGGCGGGCGAGCAGTACTTC.

J is TRBJ1-2 and V is TRBV5-5; D not certain. The CDR3 length is 14 residues. Germline V CDR1 and CDR2: SGHKS, YYEKEE (reference sequence). V lost 4 bases and J lost 4, with 14 bases in between. The CDR3 region has the DNA TGTGCCAGCAGCCCTGATCCGCGGGGCTATGGCTACACCTTC. Translated, it gives CASSPDPRGYGYTF.

The V and J genes are TRBV7-2 and TRBJ1-2; TRBD1 agrees at 7 bases. Losses at the gene ends were 1 base for V and 12 bases for J; bases not matched to a gene: 8. Germline assignment: CDR1 SGHTA and CDR2 FQGNSA. The CDR3 is 13 residues long. The CDR3 loop reads CASSLEGTVRHTF. CDR3 DNA: TGTGCCAGCAGCTTAGAAGGGACAGTTCGACACACCTTC.

This clone was seen once. The rearrangement joins TRBV7-2 to TRBJ2-5; D might be TRBD1 (6 bases). V shed 4 bases and J shed 2 bases, with 17 bases lying between them. Germline V gene data show CDR1 as SGHTA and CDR2 as FQGNSA. The CDR3 is 16 residues long. CDR3 region: CASSSKTQGLQETQYF. CDR3 nucleotides: TGTGCCAGCAGCTCAAAGACTCAGGGGCTTCAAGAGACCCAGTACTTC.

The chain recombines TRBV9 with TRBJ1-2; D might be TRBD1 (6 bases). The CDR3 spans 12 residues. The V gene's germline CDR1 is SGDLS and CDR2 YYNGEE. Trimming removed 4 bases from V and 4 bases from J, with 8 bases in between. This CDR3 reads CASSRDIYGYTF. CDR3 DNA: TGTGCCAGCAGCCGGGACATCTATGGCTACACCTTC.

The gene calls are TRBV14 and TRBJ2-5, with D unclear. CDR1 is SGHDN and CDR2 is FVKESK in the germline V gene. The ends were cut back, 0 bases at V and 5 bases at J, with 10 bases in the middle. The length of the CDR3 is 14 residues. The CDR3 region is CASSQEPTWETQYF. The CDR3 coding sequence is TGTGCCAGCAGCCAAGAGCCGACTTGGGAGACCCAGTACTTC.

This chain joins TRBV19 and TRBJ1-1; tentatively, D is TRBD1 (5 bases). The length of the CDR3 is 15 residues. The V gene lost 3 bases and the J gene lost 5 bases, with 16 bases spanning the gap. Looked up from germline, CDR1 is LNHDA and CDR2 is SQIVND (reference sequence). The CDR3: CASSISPLGLTEAFF. The CDR3 DNA reads TGTGCCAGTAGTATCTCCCCTTTGGGACTGACTGAAGCTTTCTTT.

The chain couples TRBV3-1 (or the pseudogene TRBV3-2) to TRBJ2-3, with 13 bases identical to TRBD2. The CDR3 runs 19 residues. Germline V gene data show CDR1 as LGHDT and CDR2 as YNNKEL (reference sequence). Germline trimming cut 0 bases from V and 5 bases from J; bases unmatched to any gene: 11. The CDR3 loop is CASSQEGLAGVPEGDTQYF. CDR3 coding DNA: TGTGCCAGCAGCCAAGAAGGACTAGCGGGAGTCCCTGAAGGAGATACGCAGTATTTT.

The chain couples TRBV19 to TRBJ1-2; D is possibly TRBD1 (6 bases). The V gene lost 4 bases and the J gene lost 8 bases, with 23 bases spanning the gap. This CDR3 spans 16 amino acids. Per the germline V gene, CDR1 is LNHDA and CDR2 is SQIVND (reference sequence). The CDR3 loop reads CASSTQGTSGFGGYTF. The CDR3 DNA reads TGTGCCAGTAGTACCCAGGGGACGTCAGGGTTCGGGGGCTACACCTTC.

V is TRBV4-1 and J is TRBJ1-1, with TRBD1 matching over 8 bases. CDR1 and CDR2 from the germline V gene are MGHRA and YSYEKL. This CDR3 has 16 amino acids. V lost 3 bases, J lost 0 bases, and 6 bases stayed unmatched. The CDR3 DNA reads TGCGCCAGCAGCCAGGAGGACAGGGCCCTGAACACTGAAGCTTTCTTT. Its translation is CASSQEDRALNTEAFF.

This chain uses TRBV6-5 with TRBJ2-7; TRBD2 might be the D (6 bases). V dropped 8 bases and J dropped 0 bases, with 14 bases sitting between them. The germline CDR1 and CDR2 sequences are MNHEY and SVGAGI. The CDR3 is 14 amino acids. The CDR3 sequence is CASRGWGDSYEQYF. CDR3 nucleotides: TGTGCCAGCCGGGGTTGGGGGGACTCCTACGAGCAGTACTTC.

The J gene is TRBJ2-1, the V gene TRBV29-1; TRBD2 agrees at 9 bases. There are 14 residues in the CDR3. V shed 8 bases and J 5 bases; nucleotides not matched to a gene: 10. Germline CDR1 is SQVTM and CDR2 is ANQGSEA. The CDR3 DNA reads TGCAGCTTGGCCGGACTAGCGACTAACAATGAGCAGTTCTTC. Amino acids: CSLAGLATNNEQFF.

The chain uses TRBV10-3 and TRBJ2-3; D is ambiguous. Trimming took off 7 bases at V and 3 bases at J, with 8 bases between the two ends. Germline CDR1 is ENHRY and CDR2 is SYGVKD. This CDR3 region has 12 residues. CDR3 sequence: CAITSETDTQYF. CDR3 bases: TGTGCCATCACGAGTGAAACAGATACGCAGTATTTT.

This sequence joins TRBV5-4 and TRBJ2-7, with TRBD2 matching 8 bases. The CDR3 has 16 residues. The J segment lost 1 base and the V segment lost 3 bases, leaving 9 bases of the junction unmatched. CDR1 is SGHNT and CDR2 is YYREEE in the germline V gene (reference sequence). For the CDR3, the DNA is TGTGCCAGCAGCTCACATAAGGGACTAGGGTCCTACGAGCAGTACTTC. This gives the protein CASSSHKGLGSYEQYF.